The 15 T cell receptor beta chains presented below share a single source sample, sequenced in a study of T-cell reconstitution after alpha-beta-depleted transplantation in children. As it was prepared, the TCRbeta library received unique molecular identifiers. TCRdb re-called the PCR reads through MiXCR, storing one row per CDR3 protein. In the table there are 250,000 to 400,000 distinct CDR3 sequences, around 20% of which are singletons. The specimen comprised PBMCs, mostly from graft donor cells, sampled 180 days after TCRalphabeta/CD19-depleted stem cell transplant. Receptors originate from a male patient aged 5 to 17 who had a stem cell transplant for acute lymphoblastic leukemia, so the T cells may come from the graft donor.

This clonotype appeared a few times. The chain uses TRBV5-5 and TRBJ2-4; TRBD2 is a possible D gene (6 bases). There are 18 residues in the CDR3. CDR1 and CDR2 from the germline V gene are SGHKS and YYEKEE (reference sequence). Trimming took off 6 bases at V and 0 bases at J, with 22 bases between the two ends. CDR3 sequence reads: CASTPGVIATLAKNIQYF. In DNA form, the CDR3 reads TGTGCCAGCACCCCGGGGGTAATTGCTACCCTAGCCAAAAACATTCAGTACTTC.

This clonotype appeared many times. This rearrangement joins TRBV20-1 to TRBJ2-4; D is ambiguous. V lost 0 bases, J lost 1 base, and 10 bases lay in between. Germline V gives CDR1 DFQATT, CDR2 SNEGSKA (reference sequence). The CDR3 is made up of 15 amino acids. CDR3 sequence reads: CSARETGSAKNIQYF. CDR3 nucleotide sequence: TGCAGTGCTAGAGAGACTGGCAGCGCCAAAAACATTCAGTACTTC.

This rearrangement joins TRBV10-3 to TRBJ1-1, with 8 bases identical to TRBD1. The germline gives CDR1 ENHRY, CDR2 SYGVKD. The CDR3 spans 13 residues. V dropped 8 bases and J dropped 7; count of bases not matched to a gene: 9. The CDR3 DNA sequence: TGTGCCATCTGTCACGGACAGGGCTATGAAGCTTTCTTT. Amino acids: CAICHGQGYEAFF.

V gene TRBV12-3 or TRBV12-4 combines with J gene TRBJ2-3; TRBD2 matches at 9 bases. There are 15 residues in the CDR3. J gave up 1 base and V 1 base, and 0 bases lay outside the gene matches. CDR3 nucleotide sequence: TGTGCCAGCAGTTTAGGCGGGAGGGGCACAGATACGCAGTATTTT. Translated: CASSLGGRGTDTQYF.

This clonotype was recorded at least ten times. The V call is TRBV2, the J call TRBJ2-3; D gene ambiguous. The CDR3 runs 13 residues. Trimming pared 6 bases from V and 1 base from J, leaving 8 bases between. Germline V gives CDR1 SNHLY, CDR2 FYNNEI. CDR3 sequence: CASSTRRTDTQYF. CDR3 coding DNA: TGTGCCAGCAGCACCAGGCGCACAGATACGCAGTATTTT.

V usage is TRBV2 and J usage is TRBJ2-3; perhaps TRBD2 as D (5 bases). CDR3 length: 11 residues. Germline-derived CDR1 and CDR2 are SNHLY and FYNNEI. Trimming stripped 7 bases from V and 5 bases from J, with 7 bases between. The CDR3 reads CASTEGDTQYF. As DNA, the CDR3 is TGTGCCAGCACCGAGGGAGATACGCAGTATTTT.

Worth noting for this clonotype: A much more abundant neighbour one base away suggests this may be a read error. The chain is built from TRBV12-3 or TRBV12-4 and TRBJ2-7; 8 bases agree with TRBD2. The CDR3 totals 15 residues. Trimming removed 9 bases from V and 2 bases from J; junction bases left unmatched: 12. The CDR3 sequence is CARSLGVAGTYEQYF. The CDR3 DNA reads TGTGCCAGAAGCCTAGGGGTAGCGGGGACCTACGAGCAGTACTTC.

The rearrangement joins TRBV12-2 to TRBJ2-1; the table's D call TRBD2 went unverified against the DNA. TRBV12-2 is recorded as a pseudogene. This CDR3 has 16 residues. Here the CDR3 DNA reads TGTGCAAGTCGCTTAGCCGTGACTACCCGATACGATGAGCAGTTCTTC. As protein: CASRLAVTTRYDEQFF.

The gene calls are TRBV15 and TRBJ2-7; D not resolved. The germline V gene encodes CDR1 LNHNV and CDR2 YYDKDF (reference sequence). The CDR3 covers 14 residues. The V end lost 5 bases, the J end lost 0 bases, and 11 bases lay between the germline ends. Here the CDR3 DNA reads TGTGCCACCAGCGGTCGACCTTTCTCCTACGAGCAGTACTTC. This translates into CATSGRPFSYEQYF. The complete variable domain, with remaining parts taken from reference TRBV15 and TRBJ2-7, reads DAMVIQNPRYQVTQFGKPVTLSCSQTLNHNVMYWYQQKSSQAPKLLFHYYDKDFNNEADTPDNFQSRRPNTSFCFLDIRSPGLGDTAMYLCATSGRPFSYEQYFGPGTRLTVT.

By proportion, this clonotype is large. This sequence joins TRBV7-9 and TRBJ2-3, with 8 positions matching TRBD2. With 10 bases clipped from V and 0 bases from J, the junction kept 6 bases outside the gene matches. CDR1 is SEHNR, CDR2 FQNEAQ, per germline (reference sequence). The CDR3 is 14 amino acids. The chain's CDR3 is CATDGGGSTDTQYF. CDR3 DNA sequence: TGTGCCACCGATGGCGGGGGGAGCACAGATACGCAGTATTTT. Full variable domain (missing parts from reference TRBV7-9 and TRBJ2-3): DTGVSQNPRHKITKRGQNVTFRCDPISEHNRLYWYRQTLGQGPEFLTYFQNEAQLEKSRLLSDRFSAERPKGSFSTLEIQRTEQGDSAMYLCATDGGGSTDTQYFGPGTRLTVL.

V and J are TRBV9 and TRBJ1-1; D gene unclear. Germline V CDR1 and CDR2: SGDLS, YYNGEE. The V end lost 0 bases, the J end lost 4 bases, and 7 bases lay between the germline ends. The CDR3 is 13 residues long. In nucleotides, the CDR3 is TGTGCCAGCAGCGTAGACTCTCCCACTGAAGCTTTCTTT. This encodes CASSVDSPTEAFF.

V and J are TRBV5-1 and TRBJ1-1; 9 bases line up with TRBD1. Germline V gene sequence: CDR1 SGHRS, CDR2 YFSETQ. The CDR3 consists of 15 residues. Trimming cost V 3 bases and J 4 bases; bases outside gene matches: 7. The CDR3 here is CASSWPGTGRTEAFF. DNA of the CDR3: TGCGCCAGCAGCTGGCCCGGGACAGGGCGCACTGAAGCTTTCTTT.

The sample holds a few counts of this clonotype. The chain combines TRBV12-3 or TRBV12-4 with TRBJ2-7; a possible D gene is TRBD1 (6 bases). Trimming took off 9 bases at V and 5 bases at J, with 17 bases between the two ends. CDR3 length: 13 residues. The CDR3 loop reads CASTQGWVDEQYF. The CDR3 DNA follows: TGTGCCAGTACACAGGGATGGGTAGACGAGCAGTACTTC.

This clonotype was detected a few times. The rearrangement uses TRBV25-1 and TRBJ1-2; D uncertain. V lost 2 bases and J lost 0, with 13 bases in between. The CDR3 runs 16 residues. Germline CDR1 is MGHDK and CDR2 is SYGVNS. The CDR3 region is CASSEPGGMPNYGYTF. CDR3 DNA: TGTGCCAGCAGTGAACCTGGAGGTATGCCTAACTATGGCTACACCTTC.

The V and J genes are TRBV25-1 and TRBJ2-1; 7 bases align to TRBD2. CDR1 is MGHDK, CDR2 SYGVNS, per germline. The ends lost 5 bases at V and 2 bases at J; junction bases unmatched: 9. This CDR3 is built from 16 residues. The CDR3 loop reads CASSILGGRAYNEQFF. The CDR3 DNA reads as TGTGCCAGCAGTATCCTAGGAGGGAGGGCCTACAATGAGCAGTTCTTC.